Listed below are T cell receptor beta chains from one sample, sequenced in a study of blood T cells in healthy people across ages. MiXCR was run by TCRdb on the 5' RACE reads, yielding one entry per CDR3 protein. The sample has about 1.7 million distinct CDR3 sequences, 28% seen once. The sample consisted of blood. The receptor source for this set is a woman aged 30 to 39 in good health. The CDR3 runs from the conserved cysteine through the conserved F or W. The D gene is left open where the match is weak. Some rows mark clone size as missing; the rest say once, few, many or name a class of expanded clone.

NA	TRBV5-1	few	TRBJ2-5	TGCGCCAGCAGCCCGGGAGCTGGGCGAGAGACCCAGTACTTC	CASSPGAGRETQYF
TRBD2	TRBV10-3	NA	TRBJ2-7	TGTGCCATCAGTGAGTCGGGACTAGTGGGGGTTTCAAGCTACGAGCAGTACTTC	CAISESGLVGVSSYEQYF
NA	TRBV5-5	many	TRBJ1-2	TGTGCCAGCAGAAGTACGGGGAGGCTTGGCTACACCTTC	CASRSTGRLGYTF
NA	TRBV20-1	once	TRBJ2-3	TGCAGTGCTAGACATGCCCGAGGGACAGATACGCAGTATTTT	CSARHARGTDTQYF
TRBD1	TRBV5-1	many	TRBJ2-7	TGCGCCAGCAGCCGAGAGACAGGGGGCCTGGGAGAGCAGTACTTC	CASSRETGGLGEQYF
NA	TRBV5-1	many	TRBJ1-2	TGCGCCAGCAGTAAAACCGGGACGGACTATGGCTACACCTTC	CASSKTGTDYGYTF
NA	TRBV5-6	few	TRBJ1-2	TGTGCCAGCAGCTTGATGTTGGAGATCTATGGCTACACCTTC	CASSLMLEIYGYTF
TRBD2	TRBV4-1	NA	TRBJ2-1	TGCGCCAGCAGCCAAGATCGGACTAGCGGGGGATGGGGCAATGAGCAGTTCTTC	CASSQDRTSGGWGNEQFF
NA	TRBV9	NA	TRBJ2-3	TGTGCCAGCAGCGGAGATCACGGAGGTGATACGCAGTATTTT	CASSGDHGGDTQYF
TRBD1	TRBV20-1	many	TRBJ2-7	TGCAGTGCCACACAGGGGACCCACTCCTACGAGCAGTACTTC	CSATQGTHSYEQYF
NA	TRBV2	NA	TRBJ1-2	TGTGCCAGCAGTGAACGGCAGGGAACCTACTATGGCTACACCTTC	CASSERQGTYYGYTF
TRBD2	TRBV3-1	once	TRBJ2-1	TGTGCCAGCAGCCTATGGACTAGCGGGGCTTTATACAATGAGCAGTTCTTC	CASSLWTSGALYNEQFF
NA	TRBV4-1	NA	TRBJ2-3	TGCGCCAGCAGCCAAGTCGGCCGCAAGGCAGCAGATACGCAGTATTTT	CASSQVGRKAADTQYF
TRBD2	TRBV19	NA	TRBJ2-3	TGTGCCAGTATCGGGACTAGCGGACCTCCCCAAGATACGCAGTATTTT	CASIGTSGPPQDTQYF
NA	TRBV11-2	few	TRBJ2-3	TGTGCCAGCAGCCCCATGTTAGATACGCAGTATTTT	CASSPMLDTQYF
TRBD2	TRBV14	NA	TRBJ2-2	TGTGCCAGCAGCACTTTAGCGGGGGCAACGAACACCGGGGAGCTGTTTTTT	CASSTLAGATNTGELFF